The 30 T cell receptor beta chains below all came from one sample that was sequenced in a study of vaccination effects on CD4 cells after COVID-19. These receptors have no identified antigens. The ViraFEST assay expanded antigen-specific CD4+ T cells with viral peptide pools before sequencing. Following culture for about ten days, CD4+ T cells were isolated. People in the vaccine group had not been infected with SARS-CoV-2 before, and their nucleocapsid antibodies were negative. Clones were read by immunoSEQ multiplex PCR, and TCRdb kept only the in-frame ones, dropping some. The sample carries around 25,000 clones, 73% recorded once. The starting material was CD4+ T cells from PBMCs cultured with SARS-CoV-2 spike peptides, obtained before COVID-19 vaccination. The receptors shown here come from a human donor who received a COVID-19 vaccine.

V and J are TRBV5-1 and TRBJ1-2; D is unresolved. Trimming took off 7 bases at V and 5 bases at J, with 9 bases between the two ends. The CDR3 sequence is 11 residues long. Germline V gene data show CDR1 as SGHRS and CDR2 as YFSETQ. CDR3 in DNA: TGCGCCAGCGGTCAAGGGTATGGCTACACCTTC. Protein product: CASGQGYGYTF. Together with reference TRBV5-1 and TRBJ1-2, the CDR3 gives the full variable domain: KAGVTQTPRYLIKTRGQQVTLSCSPISGHRSVSWYQQTPGQGLQFLFEYFSETQRNKGNFPGRFSGRQFSNSRSEMNVSTLELGDSALYLCASGQGYGYTFGSGTRLTVV.

This clone is a singleton in its sample. The V gene is TRBV6-5, the J gene TRBJ2-5; unclear D gene. Germline V gene lookup returns CDR1 MNHEY and CDR2 SVGAGI. The CDR3 extends over 14 amino acids. Between the trimmed V and J ends, which lost 6 bases and 2 bases, there was a span of 13 bases. The CDR3: CASRIWTDQETQYF. The CDR3 DNA sequence: TGTGCCAGCAGAATCTGGACGGATCAAGAGACCCAGTACTTC.

By share, this clone counts as large. The chain recombines TRBV3-1 (or the pseudogene TRBV3-2) with TRBJ1-2, with TRBD1 matching 10 bases. J lost 0 bases, V lost 4 bases, and 8 bases had no gene match. The germline V gene encodes CDR1 LGHDT and CDR2 YNNKEL (reference sequence). The CDR3 is 17 amino acids. In nucleotides, the CDR3 is TGTGCCAGCAGCCTTTGGACAGGGGGAATAGCTAACTATGGCTACACCTTC. Residues: CASSLWTGGIANYGYTF.

The V gene is TRBV27, the J gene TRBJ2-7; D perhaps matches TRBD2 (5 bases). CDR3 size: 14 residues. V lost 3 bases to trimming and J lost 2 bases, with 11 bases between them. The germline gives CDR1 MNHEY, CDR2 SMNVEV (reference sequence). Here the CDR3 DNA reads TGTGCCAGCAGTTTGGTGGGAGAGACCTACGAGCAGTACTTC. Its protein product is CASSLVGETYEQYF.

This clone has a single count. The chain is built from TRBV27 and TRBJ2-7; 11 nucleotides match TRBD2. This CDR3 region has 15 residues. Germline lookup yields CDR1 MNHEY and CDR2 SMNVEV (reference sequence). V gave up 2 bases and J gave up 3 bases; unmatched junction bases: 3. CDR3 in amino acids: CASSLTSGGLYEQYF. The CDR3 bases are TGTGCCAGCAGTTTAACTAGCGGGGGACTCTACGAGCAGTACTTC.

This clone was detected a few times. The chain links TRBV3-1 (or the pseudogene TRBV3-2) to TRBJ1-5; D is possibly TRBD1 (5 bases). V was shortened by 3 bases and J by 3 bases, with 9 bases between the two germline ends. The germline V gene has CDR1 LGHDT and CDR2 YNNKEL (reference sequence). CDR3 length: 14 residues. CDR3 sequence (DNA): TGTGCCAGCAGCCAGGGGACCGACAATCAGCCCCAGCATTTT. Its translation: CASSQGTDNQPQHF.

The rearrangement links TRBV27 to TRBJ1-5, with TRBD1 matching 7 bases. This CDR3 comprises 16 residues. CDR1 and CDR2 (germline): MNHEY, SMNVEV (reference sequence). V dropped 5 bases and J dropped 3; count of bases not matched to a gene: 10. CDR3: CASSPRQGSPNQPQHF. Written as DNA, the CDR3 is TGTGCCAGCAGTCCCCGACAGGGTAGTCCCAATCAGCCCCAGCATTTT.

This clone was picked up one time. This chain connects TRBV7-9 to TRBJ2-3, with D tentatively TRBD2 (6 bases). Per germline, CDR1 SEHNR and CDR2 FQNEAQ (reference sequence). V was shortened by 5 bases and J by 1 base, with 10 bases between the two germline ends. The CDR3 contains 14 residues. The CDR3: CASSRGGGTDTQYF. As DNA, the CDR3 is TGTGCCAGCAGCCGAGGCGGGGGCACAGATACGCAGTATTTT.

The J gene is TRBJ2-1, the V gene TRBV24-1; maybe TRBD2 (6 bases). Germline-derived CDR1 and CDR2 are KGHDR and SFDVKD. V shed 2 bases and J shed 0 bases, with 10 bases lying between them. This CDR3 has 16 residues. CDR3 residues: CATSDYTTSSYNEQFF. CDR3 bases: TGTGCCACCAGTGATTACACGACTAGCTCCTACAATGAGCAGTTCTTC.

This chain connects TRBV5-4 to TRBJ2-7; no firm D call. V was pared by 4 bases and J by 5 bases, with 25 bases between. The CDR3 runs to 17 residues. Germline assignment: CDR1 SGHNT and CDR2 YYREEE (reference sequence). The CDR3 DNA sequence: TGTGCCAGCAGCACGGAGTGGACGGGCCGGTTATATGACGAGCAGTACTTC. Residues: CASSTEWTGRLYDEQYF.

The chain carries TRBV10-3 and TRBJ1-2, with TRBD1 identical over 10 bases. CDR1 is ENHRY and CDR2 is SYGVKD in the germline V gene. This CDR3 comprises 15 residues. Germline trimming cut 2 bases from V and 1 base from J; bases unmatched to any gene: 1. Here the CDR3 DNA reads TGTGCCATCAGTGAGGGGGACAGGGGTAACTATGGCTACACCTTC. It is translated as CAISEGDRGNYGYTF.

This clone has just a few counts. This chain links TRBV12-3 or TRBV12-4 with TRBJ2-2, with D unresolved. Trimming shortened V by 6 bases and J by 0 bases, and 2 bases separated the two germline ends. This CDR3 is built from 12 residues. CDR3: CASRTNTGELFF. Written as DNA, the CDR3 is TGTGCCAGCAGGACGAACACCGGGGAGCTGTTTTTT.

The rearrangement uses TRBV6-6 and TRBJ2-7; tentative D call: TRBD1 (5 bases). The germline V gene encodes CDR1 MNHNY and CDR2 SVGAGI (reference sequence). The CDR3 length is 14 residues. The V and J ends lost 0 bases and 4 bases respectively, with 10 bases between them. The CDR3 region is CASSYSTAQYEQYF. The CDR3 DNA reads TGTGCCAGCAGTTACTCGACAGCCCAATACGAGCAGTACTTC.

The chain links TRBV14 to TRBJ2-3, with D tentatively TRBD1 (6 bases). Germline lookup yields CDR1 SGHDN and CDR2 FVKESK. The CDR3 has 15 amino acids. Trimming left V 5 bases short and J 1 base short, with 13 bases between. CDR3 sequence: CASSSRDTRTDTQYF. The DNA of the CDR3 is TGTGCCAGCAGCTCCCGGGACACTCGCACAGATACGCAGTATTTT. Supplemented by reference TRBV14 and TRBJ2-3, the full variable domain reads EAGVTQFPSHSVIEKGQTVTLRCDPISGHDNLYWYRRVMGKEIKFLLHFVKESKQDESGMPNNRFLAERTGGTYSTLKVQPAELEDSGVYFCASSSRDTRTDTQYFGPGTRLTVL.

The CDR3 reads CASSQEGPEAFF. CDR3 nucleotides: TGCGCCAGCAGCCAAGAGGGTCCTGAAGCTTTCTTT. V usage is TRBV4-1 and J usage is TRBJ1-1; no definite D call. V shed 0 bases and J shed 6 bases, with 5 bases lying between them. Germline V gives CDR1 MGHRA, CDR2 YSYEKL. The CDR3 has 12 residues.

The V gene is TRBV4-2, the J gene TRBJ2-5, with D maybe TRBD1 (6 bases). CDR3 length: 16 residues. Germline CDR1 LGHNA, CDR2 YNFKEQ. V lost 1 base and J 1 base, leaving 13 bases between the germline ends. The CDR3 region has the DNA TGTGCCAGCAGCCAAGGACCAGGGGAATCCCAAGAGACCCAGTACTTC. It translates to CASSQGPGESQETQYF.

The sample holds a few counts of this clone. As DNA, the CDR3 is TGTGCCAGCACTCGGGACAGGGTATACGGCAATCAGCCCCAGCATTTT. Translated, it gives CASTRDRVYGNQPQHF. The chain carries TRBV2 and TRBJ1-5; 9 nucleotides align to TRBD1. CDR1 and CDR2 from the germline V gene are SNHLY and FYNNEI. Trimming cost V 7 bases and J 2 bases; bases outside gene matches: 9. The length of the CDR3 is 16 residues.

This chain uses TRBV25-1 with TRBJ2-7; TRBD2 agrees at 7 bases. The V gene end was trimmed by 5 bases and the J gene end by 7 bases; junction bases not matched to a gene: 5. The CDR3 extends over 12 amino acids. Per germline, CDR1 MGHDK and CDR2 SYGVNS. CDR3 residues: CASSKGTKEQYF. The CDR3 DNA is TGTGCCAGCAGTAAAGGGACTAAAGAGCAGTACTTC.

V and J are TRBV7-8 and TRBJ1-1; D unresolved. Germline V gene sequence: CDR1 SGHVS, CDR2 FQNEAQ. The CDR3 length is 14 residues. Trimming left V 0 bases short and J 5 bases short, with 10 bases between. The CDR3 sequence is CASSLASINTEAFF. The CDR3 DNA is TGTGCCAGCAGCTTAGCGAGTATAAATACTGAAGCTTTCTTT. Full variable domain (missing parts from reference TRBV7-8 and TRBJ1-1): GAGVSQSPRYKVAKRGQDVALRCDPISGHVSLFWYQQALGQGPEFLTYFQNEAQLDKSGLPSDRFFAERPEGSVSTLKIQRTQQEDSAVYLCASSLASINTEAFFGQGTRLTVV.

V gene TRBV5-4 combines with J gene TRBJ2-5, with 7 bases identical to TRBD2. Germline V CDR1 and CDR2: SGHNT, YYREEE (reference sequence). V trimming: 3 bases; J trimming: 1 base; junction bases outside the gene matches: 3. The CDR3 covers 14 residues. The CDR3 region has the DNA TGTGCCAGCAGCTCGGGGGGTGCCCAAGAGACCCAGTACTTC. Protein: CASSSGGAQETQYF.

This sequence joins TRBV7-9 and TRBJ2-6; D is unresolved. The CDR3 is 13 residues long. Per germline, CDR1 SEHNR and CDR2 FQNEAQ (reference sequence). V was pared by 2 bases and J by 2 bases, with 1 base between. CDR3 in amino acids: CASSLTGANVLTF. CDR3 in DNA: TGTGCCAGCAGCTTAACTGGGGCCAACGTCCTGACTTTC.

This clone has more than one count but fewer than ten. The chain combines TRBV3-1 (or the pseudogene TRBV3-2) with TRBJ2-1; 12 nucleotides line up with TRBD2. Losses at the gene ends were 0 bases for V and 5 bases for J; bases not matched to a gene: 5. The length of the CDR3 is 17 residues. Germline V lookup: CDR1 LGHDT, CDR2 YNNKEL (reference sequence). In DNA form, the CDR3 reads TGTGCCAGCAGCCAAGATCATAGGACTAGCGGGAACAATGAGCAGTTCTTC. Translated: CASSQDHRTSGNNEQFF.

The chain joins TRBV4-1 to TRBJ1-2; 9 positions agree with TRBD1. The CDR3 runs to 15 residues. Germline lookup yields CDR1 MGHRA and CDR2 YSYEKL. V was clipped by 4 bases and J by 6 bases; unmatched bases: 9. CDR3 nucleotides: TGCGCCAGCAGCCCGGGACAGGGTCGGACGGATGGCTACACCTTC. Protein product: CASSPGQGRTDGYTF.

The chain links TRBV19 to TRBJ2-1; 7 bases fit TRBD2. In germline, CDR1 is LNHDA, CDR2 SQIVND (reference sequence). Losses at the gene ends were 5 bases for V and 4 bases for J; bases not matched to a gene: 8. This CDR3 is built from 15 residues. The CDR3 reads CASSAPLRGYNEQFF. The CDR3, as DNA: TGTGCCAGTAGTGCCCCTTTGCGGGGGTACAATGAGCAGTTCTTC.

The rearrangement uses TRBV4-1 and TRBJ2-3; no firm D call. CDR1 and CDR2 from the germline V gene are MGHRA and YSYEKL. V was pared by 1 base and J by 5 bases, with 16 bases between. The CDR3 contains 16 residues. CDR3: CASSQGVGIGLDTQYF. Here the CDR3 DNA reads TGCGCCAGCAGCCAAGGGGTGGGGATCGGTTTAGATACGCAGTATTTT.

The CDR3 loop is CASSEEDGRSGNTIYF. In DNA form, the CDR3 reads TGTGCCAGCAGCGAAGAGGACGGGCGCTCTGGAAACACCATATATTTT. V gene TRBV9 combines with J gene TRBJ1-3; D is uncertain. With 3 bases removed from V and 0 bases from J, the gap between germline ends came to 13 bases. This CDR3 has 16 amino acids. The germline V gene has CDR1 SGDLS and CDR2 YYNGEE.

This clone was observed a single time. This chain links TRBV10-3 with TRBJ2-2, with D maybe TRBD1 (5 bases). This CDR3 has 15 residues. The germline V gene has CDR1 ENHRY and CDR2 SYGVKD. With 3 bases removed from V and 8 bases from J, the gap between germline ends came to 16 bases. CDR3 sequence: CAISDGPSSGGELFF. CDR3 nucleotide sequence: TGTGCCATCAGTGACGGGCCCTCCTCAGGGGGGGAGCTGTTTTTT.

The chain employs TRBV20-1 and TRBJ2-2; D call uncertain. The CDR3 loop spans 15 amino acids. Deletions cut 3 bases from V and 6 bases from J, with 17 bases between. The germline V gene has CDR1 DFQATT and CDR2 SNEGSKA (reference sequence). CDR3 DNA: TGCAGTGCTAGTAGTCCGGCCATAGGGCCCGGGGAGCTGTTTTTT. Protein: CSASSPAIGPGELFF.

The J gene is TRBJ1-5, the V gene TRBV30, with D perhaps matching TRBD1 (5 bases). Trimming left V 0 bases short and J 7 bases short, with 13 bases between. The CDR3 spans 14 residues. Germline values: CDR1 GTSNPN, CDR2 SVGIG (reference sequence). The CDR3, as DNA: TGTGCCTGGAGTGTAGCAGGGAAGAACCAGCCCCAGCATTTT. Translated: CAWSVAGKNQPQHF.

The rearrangement links TRBV3-1 (or the pseudogene TRBV3-2) to TRBJ2-4; D remains ambiguous. CDR3 length equals 14 residues. The ends were cut back, 6 bases at V and 3 bases at J, with 12 bases in the middle. Germline loops: CDR1 LGHDT, CDR2 YNNKEL (reference sequence). The CDR3 DNA reads as TGTGCCAGCAGGCCAGCTTGGGGCAAAAACATTCAGTACTTC. Translation gives CASRPAWGKNIQYF.